Shown below are 2 T cell receptor beta chains from a single sample sequenced in a study of cytomegalovirus exposure and HLA in healthy donors. The PCR had 60 Vbeta and 13 Jbeta primers. Generated by immunoSEQ multiplex PCR, the TCRdb table keeps only in-frame clones and is missing some. Of about 170,000 clones listed, about three quarters are singletons. Sequenced: PBMCs. All receptors come from a girl aged 5-17 years in good health and CMV-seronegative.

The rearrangement joins TRBV2 to TRBJ1-1; no definite D call. The germline V gene has CDR1 SNHLY and CDR2 FYNNEI. CDR3 length equals 13 residues. The ends were cut back, 7 bases at V and 1 base at J, with 10 bases in the middle. The CDR3 sequence: CASIYQPNTEAFF. The CDR3 DNA reads TGTGCCAGCATCTATCAACCGAACACTGAAGCTTTCTTT.

V is TRBV29-1 and J is TRBJ2-7; 7 bases match TRBD1. The germline gives CDR1 SQVTM, CDR2 ANQGSEA. The V and J ends lost 7 bases and 3 bases, in that order; junction bases with no gene match: 6. The CDR3 runs to 12 residues. In DNA, the CDR3 is TGCAGCGCCGCCACAGGGGTCTACGAGCAGTACTTC. This codes for CSAATGVYEQYF.